The subject of this entry is one T cell receptor (beta chain). The sample originates from a study of blood T cells in healthy people across ages. Germline CDR1 reads MNHNS; CDR2 reads SASEGT. The CDR3 is 14 residues long. With V trimmed by 5 bases and J by 2 bases, 5 bases remained unmatched. A J-beta primer mix and a sample-barcoded 5' primer were used in a second PCR of roughly 6 to 11 cycles. TCRdb re-called the 5' RACE reads with MiXCR, one entry per CDR3 protein. Of about 1.8 million distinct CDR3 sequences detected, around half appear once; the ten largest clones hold 2.1%. The source of this sequence is a woman between 35 and 50 years old in good health. Sequenced input: blood. This chain connects TRBV6-1 to TRBJ1-2; 7 bases fit TRBD1. The CDR3 region is CASSQQGPNYGYTF. The CDR3 DNA sequence: TGTGCCAGCAGTCAACAGGGGCCCAACTATGGCTACACCTTC.